This TCR beta chain was sequenced in a study of T cells expressing NK-cell markers. Across the study: It was sorted CD3+CD56+NKG2C+, CD3+CD56+NKG2C- and CD3+CD56-NKG2C+ T cells that supplied the TCR beta repertoires. HCMV serostatus: most of the eight sequenced donors positive, one negative.

Study-level findings and limits: 1.0-7.0% of CD8+ T cells in several donors belonged to dominant NKG2C+ clonotypes.

The CDR3 has 15 amino acids. UMIs were included in TCR beta cDNA generated by 5'RACE template switching. From the 5' RACE reads, TCRdb lists one entry per CDR3 protein and no DNA. The table lists 130,000 to 150,000 distinct CDR3 sequences. In the case of this clonotype: Its antigen is still unknown.

V and J are TRBV12-3 or TRBV12-4 and TRBJ2-5; the TRBD1 assignment by TCRdb is unverifiable without DNA. The sequencing input was blood T cells: a sorted CD56 or NKG2C T cell subset, CD4+ or CD8+ T cells, or bulk PBMC T cells (not recorded which). This TCR was recovered from a young man in good health. CDR3 sequence reads: CASSELDRSQETQYF.